This T cell receptor beta chain was identified during a study of blood T cell repertoires in COVID-19. V lost 2 bases and J 10 bases, leaving 12 bases between the germline ends. CDR3 length equals 13 residues. Per the germline V gene, CDR1 is SGHDN and CDR2 is FVKESK. Using immunoSEQ multiplex PCR, the repertoire was profiled, and TCRdb retains in-frame clones only, with some absent. This sample carries some 57,000 clones, around 87% of them seen once, and the ten largest clones take over 0.8%. The rearrangement uses TRBV14 and TRBJ2-1; D may be TRBD2 (6 bases). The sequence derives from a man in his 70s with acute or convalescent COVID-19. Sequenced material: peripheral blood. The CDR3 DNA sequence: TGTGCCAGCAGCCAATGGGTAGGGAGGGAGCAGTTCTTC. Its translation: CASSQWVGREQFF.